The next 24 T cell receptor beta chains were all read from a single sample in a study of glioma-infiltrating T cells. The iRepertoire nested amplicon-rescue multiplex PCR amplified TCR alpha and beta CDR3s from RNA. TCRdb fed the multiplex PCR reads into MiXCR, producing one record per CDR3 protein. The sample yields about 190,000 distinct CDR3 sequences, around 32% seen once. What was sequenced was glioma tissue, nonneoplastic brain tissue, or PBMCs (not recorded which). Receptor source: a human donor with low-grade glioma or glioblastoma, undergoing nonglioma brain surgery, or in good health (not recorded which).

This clonotype was seen many times. This chain connects TRBV15 to TRBJ2-1; D remains ambiguous. This CDR3 spans 16 amino acids. Germline CDR1 LNHNV, CDR2 YYDKDF (reference sequence). Trimming shortened V by 3 bases and J by 1 base, and 13 bases separated the two germline ends. Written as DNA, the CDR3 is TGTGCCACCAGCAGCGTTCTGACCGGGTCCTACAATGAGCAGTTCTTC. Residues: CATSSVLTGSYNEQFF.

This clonotype has a count of ten or more. This chain joins TRBV28 and TRBJ2-3; perhaps TRBD2 as D (6 bases). In germline, CDR1 is MDHEN, CDR2 SYDVKM. The CDR3 runs to 17 residues. Trimming cost V 5 bases and J 3 bases, with 21 bases left between them. DNA for the CDR3: TGTGCCAGCAGTCCCATATACTCCCGGGAGATAACAGATACGCAGTATTTT. It encodes CASSPIYSREITDTQYF.

This clonotype was picked up a small number of times. The chain combines TRBV18 with TRBJ1-3, with TRBD1 as a possible D gene (5 bases). Germline assignment: CDR1 KGHSH and CDR2 LQKENI. Trimming shortened V by 3 bases and J by 5 bases, and 11 bases separated the two germline ends. The CDR3 runs to 14 residues. CDR3 sequence: CASSPQDIRNTIYF. CDR3 in DNA: TGTGCCAGCTCACCCCAGGACATAAGAAACACCATATATTTT.

This clonotype appeared a single time. Possible read error: a much larger clone is one base away. V and J are TRBV20-1 and TRBJ2-2; unclear D gene. Germline values: CDR1 DFQATT, CDR2 SNEGSKA (reference sequence). This CDR3 has 15 amino acids. The CDR3 loop is CSSRDKSTNTGELFF. CDR3 sequence (DNA): TGCAGTTCTAGAGATAAGTCGACAAACACCGGGGAGCTGTTTTTT.

V and J are TRBV7-2 and TRBJ1-4; D gene uncertain. The germline gives CDR1 SGHTA, CDR2 FQGNSA. V lost 2 bases to trimming and J lost 8 bases, with 12 bases between them. The CDR3 consists of 14 residues. CDR3 sequence (DNA): TGTGCCAGCAGCTTAAACCCATCACCCGAAAAACTGTTTTTT. Translating it yields CASSLNPSPEKLFF.

There are many counts of this clonotype. The genes are TRBV27 and TRBJ2-3; D gene ambiguous. The CDR3 totals 16 residues. Between the trimmed V and J ends, which lost 2 bases and 0 bases, there was a span of 12 bases. CDR1 MNHEY and CDR2 SMNVEV come from the germline V gene (reference sequence). The CDR3, as DNA: TGTGCCAGCAGTTTAAAGGGCGTTCCTAGCACAGATACGCAGTATTTT. Encoded protein: CASSLKGVPSTDTQYF.

This clonotype was seen repeatedly, ten times or more. This chain links TRBV7-3 with TRBJ2-1, with 9 bases lining up with TRBD1. The CDR3 is 14 residues long. Germline V gives CDR1 SGHTA, CDR2 FQGTGA. The V gene end was trimmed by 4 bases and the J gene end by 5 bases; junction bases not matched to a gene: 3. The CDR3 DNA sequence: TGTGCCAGCAGCTGGGGACAGGGAAACAATGAGCAGTTCTTC. Amino acid sequence: CASSWGQGNNEQFF.

The rearrangement uses TRBV6-2 or TRBV6-3 and TRBJ1-6; 9 bases line up with TRBD1. V lost 2 bases, J lost 10 bases, and 6 bases stayed unmatched. Germline V gene sequence: CDR1 MNHEY, CDR2 SVGEGT. CDR3 length: 15 amino acids. CDR3 residues: CASSYGDRANSPLHF. Here the CDR3 DNA reads TGTGCCAGCAGTTACGGGGACAGGGCTAACTCACCCCTCCACTTT.

The chain has TRBV7-9 and TRBJ2-5, with 14 bases aligning to TRBD2. This CDR3 contains 16 residues. J lost 4 bases, V lost 5 bases, and 6 bases had no gene match. CDR1 and CDR2 (germline): SEHNR, FQNEAQ (reference sequence). As DNA, the CDR3 is TGTGCCAGCAGCCGTCGCGGACTAGCGGGAGGAGAGACCCAGTACTTC. Protein: CASSRRGLAGGETQYF.

Comments on this clonotype: A much larger clone sits a single nucleotide away, making a read error possible. The J gene is TRBJ2-7, the V gene TRBV19, with no clear D. The V gene lost 5 bases and the J gene lost 2 bases, with 10 bases spanning the gap. Germline V gene lookup returns CDR1 LNHDA and CDR2 SQIVND (reference sequence). This CDR3 is 13 amino acids long. CDR3 nucleotides: TGTGCCAGTAGTCGCCTGGAAGCCTACGAGCAGTACTTC. Protein: CASSRLEAYEQYF.

In this sample, this clonotype turned up once. This sequence joins TRBV7-2 and TRBJ1-1; TRBD1 is a possible D gene (6 bases). Germline-derived CDR1 and CDR2 are SGHTA and FQGNSA. The CDR3 is made up of 15 amino acids. With 6 bases removed from V and 6 bases from J, the gap between germline ends came to 20 bases. The DNA for the CDR3 is TGTGCCAGCAGGGCAGGGGCAGGCATCGTCGCTGAAGCTTTCTTT. Translating it yields CASRAGAGIVAEAFF.

This clonotype occurred many times. V usage is TRBV27 and J usage is TRBJ2-5, with TRBD2 matching 10 bases. The germline CDR1 and CDR2 sequences are MNHEY and SMNVEV (reference sequence). V was clipped by 2 bases and J by 2 bases; unmatched bases: 5. The CDR3 has 16 amino acids. In DNA, the CDR3 is TGTGCCAGCAGTTTACTAGCGGGAGCGATTCAAGAGACCCAGTACTTC. It codes for CASSLLAGAIQETQYF.

This clonotype was counted a single time. A much larger clonotype is one base distant, so this may be a read error. The chain carries TRBV29-1 and TRBJ1-2; 9 bases are a match to TRBD1. From germline, CDR1 is SQVTM and CDR2 ANQGSEA. With 5 bases clipped from V and 1 base from J, the junction kept 2 bases outside the gene matches. The CDR3 has 13 residues. The CDR3 loop reads CSVWDRDNYGYTF. For the CDR3, the DNA is TGCAGCGTTTGGGACAGGGATAACTATGGCTACACCTTC.

In nucleotides, the CDR3 is TGTGCCAGCAGCACCGACAGGCCTAACTATGGCTACACCTTC. Residues: CASSTDRPNYGYTF. This chain links TRBV5-4 with TRBJ1-2; TRBD1 is a possible D gene (6 bases). The CDR3 has 14 residues. V gave up 4 bases and J gave up 0 bases, with 10 bases separating them. Germline loops: CDR1 SGHNT, CDR2 YYREEE (reference sequence).

This clonotype was counted ten times or more. J is TRBJ2-7 and V is TRBV20-1; weak D call: TRBD2 (7 bases). CDR1 and CDR2 (germline): DFQATT, SNEGSKA (reference sequence). V was cut by 3 bases and J by 7 bases, with 19 bases left in between. The CDR3 has 14 amino acids. CDR3 sequence reads: CSASLREGGREQYF. The CDR3 DNA follows: TGCAGTGCTAGTTTAAGAGAGGGGGGGAGGGAGCAGTACTTC.

This clonotype came up many times. The V call is TRBV6-4, the J call TRBJ1-2, with a possible D match to TRBD1 (5 bases). V was cut by 5 bases and J by 2 bases, with 15 bases left in between. There are 15 residues in the CDR3. Germline V gives CDR1 MRHNA, CDR2 SNTAGT. The chain's CDR3 is CASSPWHEGNYGYTF. The CDR3 DNA reads TGTGCCAGCAGTCCCTGGCACGAGGGGAACTATGGCTACACCTTC.

This clonotype has a count of ten or more. V is TRBV10-3 and J is TRBJ2-5; D perhaps matches TRBD1 (6 bases). Germline lookup yields CDR1 ENHRY and CDR2 SYGVKD. The CDR3 consists of 12 residues. The V gene lost 8 bases and the J gene lost 2 bases, with 9 bases spanning the gap. The CDR3 coding sequence is TGTGCCATCGGAGGACAGCAAGAGACCCAGTACTTC. It codes for CAIGGQQETQYF.

As regards this clonotype: This may stem from a read error, because a much larger clone lies one nucleotide away. The V call is TRBV2, the J call TRBJ1-6; D gene unclear. The CDR3 spans 15 residues. Germline V CDR1 and CDR2: SNHLY, FYNNEI. The DNA for the CDR3 is TGTGCCAACAGTGAAGGCCAAGGTGTGTGGTCACCCCTCCACTTT. It encodes CANSEGQGVWSPLHF.

DNA of the CDR3: TGTGCCAGCAGTAACAGGGGGCGATTTGCAGATACGCAGTATTTT. Amino acid sequence: CASSNRGRFADTQYF. The chain couples TRBV27 to TRBJ2-3; 9 bases are shared with TRBD1. Germline V gene lookup returns CDR1 MNHEY and CDR2 SMNVEV (reference sequence). This CDR3 has 15 amino acids. The V segment lost 5 bases and the J segment 4 bases; nucleotides outside the gene matches: 7.

This clonotype was seen at least ten times. This rearrangement joins TRBV6-1 to TRBJ2-3; D unresolved. Trimming shortened V by 8 bases and J by 2 bases, and 8 bases separated the two germline ends. CDR3 length: 12 residues. Germline CDR1 reads MNHNS; CDR2 reads SASEGT. The CDR3 protein is CASSQTTDTQYF. The CDR3 bases are TGTGCCAGCTCCCAGACCACAGATACGCAGTATTTT.

This clonotype was counted at least ten times. The rearrangement joins TRBV12-3 or TRBV12-4 to TRBJ2-3; D not certain. The germline V and J ends were trimmed by 8 bases and 5 bases, with 23 bases remaining between them. The CDR3 is 16 residues long. The CDR3 spells CASGLGLDRSGDTQYF. The CDR3 DNA sequence: TGTGCCAGCGGCCTAGGCTTGGACCGCTCTGGAGATACGCAGTATTTT.

This clonotype was seen many times. J is TRBJ2-5 and V is TRBV27, with a weak D call TRBD1 (5 bases). Per germline, CDR1 MNHEY and CDR2 SMNVEV (reference sequence). The CDR3 has 13 amino acids. The V and J ends lost 6 bases and 1 base respectively, with 9 bases between them. This chain's CDR3 is CASSSGPQETQYF. CDR3 DNA sequence: TGTGCCAGCAGCTCAGGGCCCCAAGAGACCCAGTACTTC.

The count of this clonotype is one. Since a much larger clone is just one base distant, this may be a read error. The chain uses TRBV7-2 and TRBJ1-2, with unresolved D. Germline values: CDR1 SGHTA, CDR2 FQGNSA. The CDR3 spans 15 residues. The DNA of the CDR3 is TGTGCCAGCAGATTAGTGGCAGACGGAGCGGCCGGCTACACCTTC. Protein product: CASRLVADGAAGYTF.

This clonotype has just a few counts. The chain joins TRBV7-8 to TRBJ1-1, with D possibly TRBD1 on 6 matching bases. CDR3 size: 15 residues. V dropped 4 bases and J dropped 1 base, with 13 bases sitting between them. Germline lookup yields CDR1 SGHVS and CDR2 FQNEAQ. The CDR3 sequence: CASSSRADRNTEAFF. CDR3 DNA sequence: TGTGCCAGCAGCTCAAGAGCGGACAGGAACACTGAAGCTTTCTTT.